Here is one T cell receptor beta chain with its context. Its specificity is unknown. V dropped 2 bases and J dropped 7 bases, with 12 bases sitting between them. Germline values: CDR1 MNHEY, CDR2 SMNVEV (reference sequence). The CDR3 contains 13 residues. This entry comes from a study of T cells in localized non-small cell lung cancer. Findings of the study overall: There were a median roughly 60 of the top 100 tumor clones appearing in adjacent lung. There was an association of higher blood T cell density with longer overall survival.

The repertoire was sequenced with immunoSEQ multiplex PCR; TCRdb's copy has only in-frame clones and lacks some. This sample carries 130,000 or so clones, 80% to 90% of them seen once, and the ten largest clones take over 1.5%. This TCR derives from a female donor aged 60 or older with stage I lung adenocarcinoma. This material consisted of peripheral blood, taken before any cancer treatment. This sequence joins TRBV27 and TRBJ2-7, with a possible D match to TRBD2 (6 bases). In DNA form, the CDR3 reads TGTGCCAGCAGTTTAGTTGCGGGGTCGGAGCAGTACTTC. It yields the protein CASSLVAGSEQYF.